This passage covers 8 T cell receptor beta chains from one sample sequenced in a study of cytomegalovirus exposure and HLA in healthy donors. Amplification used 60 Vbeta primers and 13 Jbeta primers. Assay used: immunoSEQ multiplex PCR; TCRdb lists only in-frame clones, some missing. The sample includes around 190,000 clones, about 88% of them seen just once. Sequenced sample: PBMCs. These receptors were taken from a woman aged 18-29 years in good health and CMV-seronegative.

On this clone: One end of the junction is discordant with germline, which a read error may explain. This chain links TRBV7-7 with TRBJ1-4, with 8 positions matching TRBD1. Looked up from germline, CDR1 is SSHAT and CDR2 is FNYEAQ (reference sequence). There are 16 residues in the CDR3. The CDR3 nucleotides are TGTGCTAGCAACGCCCCGACGGACAGGGACTGTGAAAAACTGTTTTTT. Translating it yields CASNAPTDRDCEKLFF.

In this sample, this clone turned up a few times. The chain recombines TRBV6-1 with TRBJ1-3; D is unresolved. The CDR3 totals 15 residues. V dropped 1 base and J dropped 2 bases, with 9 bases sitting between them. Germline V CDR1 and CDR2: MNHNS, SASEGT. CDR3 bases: TGTGCCAGCAGTGAAGTGGGGAGCCCTGGAAACACCATATATTTT. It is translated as CASSEVGSPGNTIYF.

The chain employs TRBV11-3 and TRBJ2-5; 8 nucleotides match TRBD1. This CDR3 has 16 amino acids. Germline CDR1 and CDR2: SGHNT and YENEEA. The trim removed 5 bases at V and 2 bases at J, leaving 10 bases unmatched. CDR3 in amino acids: CASSPEDRAHQETQYF. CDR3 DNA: TGTGCCAGCAGCCCCGAGGACAGGGCCCATCAAGAGACCCAGTACTTC.

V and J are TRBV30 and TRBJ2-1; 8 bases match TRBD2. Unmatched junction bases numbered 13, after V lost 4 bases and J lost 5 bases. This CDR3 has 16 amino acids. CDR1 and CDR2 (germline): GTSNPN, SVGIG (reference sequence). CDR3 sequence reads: CAWTQKVAGPNNEQFF. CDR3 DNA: TGTGCCTGGACCCAGAAGGTAGCGGGACCAAACAATGAGCAGTTCTTC.

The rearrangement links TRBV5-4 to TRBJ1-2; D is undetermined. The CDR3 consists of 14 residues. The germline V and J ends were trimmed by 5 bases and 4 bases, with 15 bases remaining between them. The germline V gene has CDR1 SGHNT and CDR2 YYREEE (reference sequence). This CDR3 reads CASRGGYDLYGYTF. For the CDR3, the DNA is TGTGCCAGCAGGGGCGGGTACGACCTCTATGGCTACACCTTC.

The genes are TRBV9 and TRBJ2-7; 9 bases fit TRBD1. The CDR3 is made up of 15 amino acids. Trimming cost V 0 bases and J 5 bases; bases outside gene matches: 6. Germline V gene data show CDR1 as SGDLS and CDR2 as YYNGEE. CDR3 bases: TGTGCCAGCAGCGTAGGGGGACAGGGAACGGACGAGCAGTACTTC. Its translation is CASSVGGQGTDEQYF.

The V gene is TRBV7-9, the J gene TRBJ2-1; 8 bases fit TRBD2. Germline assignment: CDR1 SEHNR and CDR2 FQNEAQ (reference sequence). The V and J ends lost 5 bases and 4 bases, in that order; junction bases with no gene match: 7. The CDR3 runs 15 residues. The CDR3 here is CASSLSGGAYNEQFF. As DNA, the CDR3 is TGTGCCAGCAGCCTTTCCGGGGGGGCATACAATGAGCAGTTCTTC.

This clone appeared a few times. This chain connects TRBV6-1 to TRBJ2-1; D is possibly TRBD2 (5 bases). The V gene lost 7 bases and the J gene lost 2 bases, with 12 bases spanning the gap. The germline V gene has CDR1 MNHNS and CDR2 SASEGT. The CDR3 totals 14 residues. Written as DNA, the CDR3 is TGTGCCAGCATCTCGGGAACGGCCTACAATGAGCAGTTCTTC. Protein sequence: CASISGTAYNEQFF.